The 10 T cell receptor beta chains reported below all come from one sample, sequenced in a study of long-term antiretroviral therapy in people with HIV. Sequencing used immunoSEQ v3.0 at survey level. Sequenced by immunoSEQ multiplex PCR; TCRdb stores in-frame clones only, minus some. This sample carries over 15,000 clones, 90% to 95% of them seen once, and the ten largest clones take 10% to 15%. The starting material was unsorted PBMCs, obtained 0.6 years after starting antiretroviral therapy. The receptors here all came from a woman aged 40 to 49 with HIV.

The chain uses TRBV27 and TRBJ2-7, with D perhaps TRBD2 (7 bases). The germline V and J ends were trimmed by 0 bases and 6 bases, with 18 bases remaining between them. CDR1 is MNHEY and CDR2 is SMNVEV in the germline V gene (reference sequence). CDR3 size: 16 residues. The CDR3 sequence: CASSLSGGQGRGEQYF. DNA of the CDR3: TGTGCCAGCAGTTTATCCGGGGGGCAGGGTCGAGGCGAGCAGTACTTC.

The J gene is TRBJ2-7, the V gene TRBV11-2; tentatively, D is TRBD1 (6 bases). This CDR3 region has 16 residues. Per germline, CDR1 SGHAT and CDR2 FQNNGV. V was trimmed by 5 bases and J by 3 bases, leaving 20 bases between them. CDR3 nucleotide sequence: TGTGCCAGCAGCCTTACTTTGGGGGCCCTCTTCTACGAGCAGTACTTC. Translating gives CASSLTLGALFYEQYF.

The genes are TRBV5-1 and TRBJ2-5; 13 nucleotides line up with TRBD2. The trim removed 0 bases at V and 5 bases at J, leaving 7 bases unmatched. CDR1 is SGHRS, CDR2 YFSETQ, per germline. This CDR3 spans 17 amino acids. The CDR3 region is CASSLATLAGGPETQYF. CDR3 nucleotides: TGCGCCAGCAGCTTGGCAACACTAGCGGGGGGGCCGGAGACCCAGTACTTC. The variable domain in full, completed from reference TRBV5-1 and TRBJ2-5, reads KAGVTQTPRYLIKTRGQQVTLSCSPISGHRSVSWYQQTPGQGLQFLFEYFSETQRNKGNFPGRFSGRQFSNSRSEMNVSTLELGDSALYLCASSLATLAGGPETQYFGPGTRLLVL.

The V call is TRBV29-1, the J call TRBJ1-3; tentative D call: TRBD1 (6 bases). The V end lost 6 bases, the J end lost 0 bases, and 21 bases lay between the germline ends. CDR1 and CDR2 (germline): SQVTM, ANQGSEA. This CDR3 spans 17 amino acids. The CDR3 spells CSVKGRGTLFSGNTIYF. The CDR3 DNA sequence: TGCAGCGTCAAAGGGCGGGGGACACTATTCTCTGGAAACACCATATATTTT.

This clone was seen just once. This chain links TRBV11-2 with TRBJ2-1; 9 bases are a match to TRBD2. Germline V gene data show CDR1 as SGHAT and CDR2 as FQNNGV. With 5 bases clipped from V and 9 bases from J, the junction kept 14 bases outside the gene matches. The CDR3 has 16 amino acids. The CDR3 DNA reads as TGTGCCAGCAGCCCCCGGGTGGGCGGGGGGGCCATTGAGCAGTTCTTC. Residues: CASSPRVGGGAIEQFF.

J is TRBJ2-1 and V is TRBV5-1; D unresolved. The CDR3 totals 12 residues. V dropped 3 bases and J dropped 7 bases, with 8 bases sitting between them. Per germline, CDR1 SGHRS and CDR2 YFSETQ. The CDR3 bases are TGCGCCAGCAGCTCGACTTTTAATGAGCAGTTCTTC. Protein product: CASSSTFNEQFF.

This clone was seen just once. The chain links TRBV6-1 to TRBJ1-4, with TRBD1 identical over 12 bases. Germline V gene lookup returns CDR1 MNHNS and CDR2 SASEGT. This CDR3 region has 18 residues. The trim removed 4 bases at V and 5 bases at J, leaving 11 bases unmatched. CDR3 nucleotides: TGTGCCAGCAGTGGGGGGACCGGGACAGGGGGCTACAATGAAAAACTGTTTTTT. It is translated as CASSGGTGTGGYNEKLFF.

The chain couples TRBV19 to TRBJ2-7; 7 bases line up with TRBD2. CDR3 length: 12 residues. V lost 11 bases to trimming and J lost 1 base; unmatched junction nucleotides: 5. Germline CDR1 is LNHDA and CDR2 is SQIVND (reference sequence). CDR3 sequence: CAPREESYEQYF. CDR3 DNA: TGTGCCCCCCGGGAGGAGTCCTACGAGCAGTACTTC.

In its sample, this clone was seen once. The genes are TRBV5-4 and TRBJ1-3; tentative D call: TRBD1 (5 bases). Germline CDR1 reads SGHNT; CDR2 reads YYREEE (reference sequence). The CDR3 contains 16 residues. The V end lost 4 bases, the J end lost 0 bases, and 14 bases lay between the germline ends. The CDR3 region has the DNA TGTGCCAGCAGCCTGGGGCATGGGGCCTCTGGAAACACCATATATTTT. It encodes CASSLGHGASGNTIYF.

This chain uses TRBV30 with TRBJ1-2, with TRBD1 as a possible D gene (5 bases). CDR1 is GTSNPN, CDR2 SVGIG, per germline (reference sequence). CDR3 length: 12 amino acids. Trimming stripped 8 bases from V and 8 bases from J, with 18 bases between. The CDR3 coding sequence is TGTGCCGGGGGACGGGACCGCTTAGGCTACACCTTC. Translated, it gives CAGGRDRLGYTF.